This T cell receptor (beta chain) derives from a study of blood T cell repertoires in COVID-19 (dated by TCRdb to 2018 to 2020). About the investigation overall: Samples covering the acute and convalescent phases of COVID-19 were provided by collaborators in the United States, Italy and Spain. Nearly every sample came with metadata listing a de-identified subject ID, COVID-19 status, age in years and sex. The repertoires were released in a freely available public database meant as a resource for research on the immune response to SARS-CoV-2. The prospective study material was composed of cDNA or gDNA derived from T cells, B-cell-depleted T cells, or PBMCs. The samples were drawn from the first 160 participants of the ongoing ImmuneRACE study and from 1,254 subjects provided by 6 global collaborators. Where HLA class I and class II types were available, the types were taken from metadata supplied by the sample provider, not from assay-based typing. Subjects who had been exposed to COVID-19, were actively infected with it, or had recovered from it provided the deeply sampled blood TCRbeta repertoires that made up the dataset. General conclusions and limits of the study: The amount of clinical and demographic metadata varied by source and participant and was provided uncurated.

At one collaborating source in Seattle, patients were enrolled during active infection and were followed longitudinally through the course of disease. Whole blood was collected in K2EDTA tubes by collaborating institutions according to the institutions' own protocols. Collaborator samples were shipped for TCRbeta analysis as frozen whole blood, isolated PBMCs, or DNA extracted from either sample type. The immunoSEQ Assay, a bias-controlled multiplex PCR, was used to amplify TCRbeta CDR3 regions from genomic DNA. Concerning the study's data processing: Within the assay, amplification of reference gene primers was used to estimate how many nucleated cells each sample contained. To quantify the absolute abundance of each unique TCRbeta CDR3 rearrangement, sequence reads were collapsed and filtered. Productive Simpson clonality was computed per sample as the square root of Simpson's diversity index over productive rearrangements. The table comes from immuneACCESS by way of TCRdb, which keeps in-frame sequences with V and J called. Part of the clones is missing from these tables; in studies checked, under half for an unresolved V gene and the rest for unknown reasons. The D gene and trimming were derived from the DNA, and the V and J assignments and clone size from that table. This sample gives 540,000 or so clones in total; 85% to 90% of them show up just once. Clones ranked in the top ten supply roughly 8.3% of the sample.

Of note for this clone: The clone's antigen remains unknown. Per-base quality was not reported, and no clone a single base away is much larger than it.

This sequence originates from a woman between 50 and 59 years old with COVID-19, enrolled during active disease. The sample consisted of peripheral blood.

For the CDR3, the sequence is CASSLAGELFF. The nucleotides are TGTGCCAGCTCTCTCGCCGGGGAGCTGTTTTTT. Rearrangement joined TRBV18 to TRBJ2-2; a confident D gene designation cannot be given. From the cysteine through the phenylalanine, the CDR3 covers 11 amino acids. Only the CDR3 DNA is retained, 33 bases long and in frame from the first base. CDR1 and CDR2 (KGHSH, LQKENI) derive from the germline V gene. V gives up 6 bases and J gives up 6 bases, and the segment between their germline ends measures 5 bases.